The present T cell receptor beta chain was sequenced within a study of blood T cell repertoires in COVID-19. Whole-study context: COVID-19 samples collected from the United States, Italy and Spain covered acute and convalescent phases. Sample material is recorded as cDNA or gDNA derived from T cells, B-cell-depleted T cells, or PBMCs.

Germline V gene data show CDR1 as SGHAT and CDR2 as FQNNGV. V trimming: 1 base; J trimming: 7 bases; junction bases outside the gene matches: 9. CDR3 length: 16 residues. In the original workflow: Reference gene primer amplification gave nucleated cell count estimates. The repertoire was sequenced with immunoSEQ multiplex PCR; TCRdb's copy has only in-frame clones and lacks some. V and J calls and clone size follow that table, whereas D and trimming were derived from the DNA. Among about 190,000 clones listed, nearly 90% were seen once. The specimen was peripheral blood. The TCR sequence derives from a woman aged 40-49 years who had recovered from COVID-19. The chain uses TRBV11-2 and TRBJ2-1; 8 positions match TRBD1. For the CDR3, the DNA is TGTGCCAGCAGCTTAGGGACCTCAGGGGGCTGGAATGAGCAGTTCTTC. Residues: CASSLGTSGGWNEQFF.